This T cell receptor (beta chain) is drawn from a study of shared clonotypes between healthy human individuals. Germline trimming cut 4 bases from V and 1 base from J; bases unmatched to any gene: 3. CDR3 length: 15 residues. Germline lookup yields CDR1 SGHNT and CDR2 YYREEE (reference sequence). Each subset's genomic DNA was split evenly across several immunoSEQ plates. Replicate PCRs from sorted subsets contained 200 ng DNA, which is some 30,000 T cell genomes. Only in-frame clones appear in the TCRdb table, and some are missing; sequencing was by immunoSEQ multiplex PCR. There are about 2.4 million clones in the sample; 93% occur only once, and approximately 0.35% lies in the top ten.

Sequencing was carried out using naive CD4+ T cells from PBMCs. Subset noted: CD45RA+ positively selected. This chain uses TRBV5-4 with TRBJ1-1; 11 bases are a match to TRBD1. The clonotype comes from a man between 18 and 35 years old in good health. Some clones in this sample may be carry-over from other donors' samples. In DNA form, the CDR3 reads TGTGCCAGCAGCCCAGGGACAGGGGGGAACACTGAAGCTTTCTTT. Translation gives CASSPGTGGNTEAFF.